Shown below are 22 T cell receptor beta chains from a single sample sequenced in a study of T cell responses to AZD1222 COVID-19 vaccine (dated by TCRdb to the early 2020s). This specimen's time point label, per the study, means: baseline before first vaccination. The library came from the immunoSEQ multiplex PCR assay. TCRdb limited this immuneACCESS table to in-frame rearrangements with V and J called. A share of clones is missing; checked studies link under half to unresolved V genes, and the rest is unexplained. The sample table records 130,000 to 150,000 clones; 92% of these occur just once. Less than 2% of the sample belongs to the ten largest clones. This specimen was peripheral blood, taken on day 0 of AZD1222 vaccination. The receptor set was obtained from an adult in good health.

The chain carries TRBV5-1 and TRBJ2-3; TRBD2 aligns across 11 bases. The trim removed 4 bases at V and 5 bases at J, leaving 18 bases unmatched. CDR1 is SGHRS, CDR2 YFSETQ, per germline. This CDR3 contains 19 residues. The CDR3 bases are TGCGCCAGCAGCCAAGATAGCGGGGGGGCCGTTGGGGTTGTAGATACGCAGTATTTT. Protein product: CASSQDSGGAVGVVDTQYF.

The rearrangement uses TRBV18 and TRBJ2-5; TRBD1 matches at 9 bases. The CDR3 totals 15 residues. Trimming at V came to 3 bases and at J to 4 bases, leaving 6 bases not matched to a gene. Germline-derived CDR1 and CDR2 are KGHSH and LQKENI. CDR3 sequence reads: CASSPTGTGRETQYF. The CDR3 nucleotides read TGTGCCAGCTCACCGACCGGGACAGGGAGAGAGACCCAGTACTTC.

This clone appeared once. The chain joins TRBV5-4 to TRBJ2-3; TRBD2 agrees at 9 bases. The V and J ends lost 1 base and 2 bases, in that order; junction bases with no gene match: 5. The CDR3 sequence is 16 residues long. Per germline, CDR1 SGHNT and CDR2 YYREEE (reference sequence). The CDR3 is CASSLLRGGSTDTQYF. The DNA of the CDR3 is TGTGCCAGCAGCTTGTTGCGGGGGGGATCCACAGATACGCAGTATTTT.

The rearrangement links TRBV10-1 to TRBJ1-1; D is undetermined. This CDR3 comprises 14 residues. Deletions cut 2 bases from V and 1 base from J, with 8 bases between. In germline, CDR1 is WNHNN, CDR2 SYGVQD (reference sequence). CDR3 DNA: TGCGCCAGCAGTGAGGCGAGATCGAACACTGAAGCTTTCTTT. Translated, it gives CASSEARSNTEAFF.

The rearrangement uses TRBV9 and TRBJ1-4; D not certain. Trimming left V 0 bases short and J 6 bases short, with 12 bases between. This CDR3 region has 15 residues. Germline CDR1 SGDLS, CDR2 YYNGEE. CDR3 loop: CASSVARVEDEKLFF. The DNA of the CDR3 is TGTGCCAGCAGCGTAGCCCGGGTGGAGGATGAAAAACTGTTTTTT. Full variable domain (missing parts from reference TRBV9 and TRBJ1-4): DSGVTQTPKHLITATGQRVTLRCSPRSGDLSVYWYQQSLDQGLQFLIQYYNGEERAKGNILERFSAQQFPDLHSELNLSSLELGDSALYFCASSVARVEDEKLFFGSGTQLSVL.

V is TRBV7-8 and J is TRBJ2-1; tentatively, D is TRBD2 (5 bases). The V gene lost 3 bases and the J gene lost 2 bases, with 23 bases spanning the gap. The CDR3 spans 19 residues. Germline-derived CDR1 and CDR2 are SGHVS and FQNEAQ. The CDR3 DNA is TGTGCCAGCAGCTTTCTCCCCCCGTCAACCGGGATCACCTACAATGAGCAGTTCTTC. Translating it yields CASSFLPPSTGITYNEQFF.

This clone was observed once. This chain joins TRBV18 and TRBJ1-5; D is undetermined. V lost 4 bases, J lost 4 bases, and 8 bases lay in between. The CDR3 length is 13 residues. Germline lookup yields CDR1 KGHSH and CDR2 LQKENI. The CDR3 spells CASSLRENQPQHF. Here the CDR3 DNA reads TGTGCCAGCTCACTAAGGGAAAATCAGCCCCAGCATTTT.

The CDR3 nucleotides are TGCAGCGTTGAAGAGTGGTCCGGGGGCATATACGAGCAGTACTTC. The encoded protein is CSVEEWSGGIYEQYF. V is TRBV29-1 and J is TRBJ2-7; D possibly matches TRBD1 or TRBD2 (6 bases each). Trimming took 0 bases from V and 4 from J, leaving 16 bases between them. The CDR3 is 15 residues long. Germline loops: CDR1 SQVTM, CDR2 ANQGSEA.

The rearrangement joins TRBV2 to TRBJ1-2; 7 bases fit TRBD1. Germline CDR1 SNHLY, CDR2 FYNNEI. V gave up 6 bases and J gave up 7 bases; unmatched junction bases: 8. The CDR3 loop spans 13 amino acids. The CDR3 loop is CASRADRDSGYTF. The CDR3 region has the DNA TGTGCCAGCAGAGCCGACAGGGATTCTGGCTACACCTTC.

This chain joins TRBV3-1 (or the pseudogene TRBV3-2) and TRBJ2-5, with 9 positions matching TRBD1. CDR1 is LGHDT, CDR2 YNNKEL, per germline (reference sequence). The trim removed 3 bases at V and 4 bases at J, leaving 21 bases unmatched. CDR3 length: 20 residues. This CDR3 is CASSHKGYGTGSKFGETQYF. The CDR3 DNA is TGTGCCAGCAGCCACAAGGGATACGGGACAGGGTCTAAATTCGGAGAGACCCAGTACTTC.

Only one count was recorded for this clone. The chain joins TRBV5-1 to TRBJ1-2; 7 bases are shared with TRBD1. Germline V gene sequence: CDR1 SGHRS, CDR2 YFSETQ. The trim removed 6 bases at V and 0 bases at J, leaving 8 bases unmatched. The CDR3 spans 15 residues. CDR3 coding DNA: TGCGCCAGCAAATGGACAGGAGGAACTAACTATGGCTACACCTTC. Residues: CASKWTGGTNYGYTF.

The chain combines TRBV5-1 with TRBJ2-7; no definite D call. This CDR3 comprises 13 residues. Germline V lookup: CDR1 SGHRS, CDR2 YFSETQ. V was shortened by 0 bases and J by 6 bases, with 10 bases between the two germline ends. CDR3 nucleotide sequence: TGCGCCAGCAGCTTGGCCACGGCCGTCGAGCAGTACTTC. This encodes CASSLATAVEQYF.

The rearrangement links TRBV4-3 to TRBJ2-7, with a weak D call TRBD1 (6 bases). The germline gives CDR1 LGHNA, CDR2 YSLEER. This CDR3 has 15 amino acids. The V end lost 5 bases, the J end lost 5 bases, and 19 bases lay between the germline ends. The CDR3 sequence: CASSLNWGPNHEQYF. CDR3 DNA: TGCGCCAGCAGCTTAAATTGGGGGCCGAATCACGAGCAGTACTTC.

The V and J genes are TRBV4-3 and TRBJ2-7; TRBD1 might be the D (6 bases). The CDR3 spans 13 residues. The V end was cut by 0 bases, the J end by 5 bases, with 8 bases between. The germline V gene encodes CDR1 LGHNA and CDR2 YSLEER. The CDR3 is CASSQDRGDEQYF. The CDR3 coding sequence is TGCGCCAGCAGCCAAGACAGGGGCGACGAGCAGTACTTC.

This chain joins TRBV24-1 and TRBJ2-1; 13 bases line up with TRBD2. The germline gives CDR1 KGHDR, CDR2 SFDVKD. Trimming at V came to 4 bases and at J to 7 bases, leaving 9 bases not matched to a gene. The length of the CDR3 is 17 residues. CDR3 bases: TGTGCCACCAGTGAAACTAGCGGGGGGGTTAGTAAGAATGAGCAGTTCTTC. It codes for CATSETSGGVSKNEQFF.

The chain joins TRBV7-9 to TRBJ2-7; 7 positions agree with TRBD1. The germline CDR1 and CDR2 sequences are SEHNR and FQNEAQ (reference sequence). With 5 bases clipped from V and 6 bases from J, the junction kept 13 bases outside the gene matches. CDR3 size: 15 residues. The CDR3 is CASSPTGQRNLEQYF. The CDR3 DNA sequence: TGTGCCAGCAGCCCCACGGGACAGCGAAACCTCGAGCAGTACTTC.

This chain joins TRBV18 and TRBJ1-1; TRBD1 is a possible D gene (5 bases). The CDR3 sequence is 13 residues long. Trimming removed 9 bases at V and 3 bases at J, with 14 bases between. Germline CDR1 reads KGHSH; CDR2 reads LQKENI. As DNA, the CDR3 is TGTGCCAGTGACGGGCAGGGAGACACTGAAGCTTTCTTT. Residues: CASDGQGDTEAFF.

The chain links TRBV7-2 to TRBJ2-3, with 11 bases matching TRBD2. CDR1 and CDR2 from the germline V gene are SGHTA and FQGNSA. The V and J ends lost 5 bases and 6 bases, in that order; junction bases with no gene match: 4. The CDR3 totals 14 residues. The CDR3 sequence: CASSLRLAGDTQYF. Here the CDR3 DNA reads TGTGCCAGCAGCCTCCGACTAGCGGGGGATACGCAGTATTTT.

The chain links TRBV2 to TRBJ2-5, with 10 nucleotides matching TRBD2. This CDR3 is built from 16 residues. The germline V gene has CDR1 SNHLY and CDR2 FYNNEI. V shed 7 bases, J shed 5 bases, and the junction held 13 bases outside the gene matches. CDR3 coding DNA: TGTGCCAGCACTTCGAGCGGGGGGGCCGTTTTTGAGACCCAGTACTTC. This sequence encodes CASTSSGGAVFETQYF. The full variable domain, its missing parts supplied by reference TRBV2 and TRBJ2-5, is EPEVTQTPSHQVTQMGQEVILRCVPISNHLYFYWYRQILGQKVEFLVSFYNNEISEKSEIFDDQFSVERPDGSNFTLKIRSTKLEDSAMYFCASTSSGGAVFETQYFGPGTRLLVL.

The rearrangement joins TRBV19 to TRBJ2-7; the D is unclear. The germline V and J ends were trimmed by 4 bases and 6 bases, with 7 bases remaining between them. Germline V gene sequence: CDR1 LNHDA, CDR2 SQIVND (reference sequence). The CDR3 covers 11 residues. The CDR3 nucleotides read TGTGCCAGTAGTACCAAAGTCGAGCAGTACTTC. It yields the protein CASSTKVEQYF.

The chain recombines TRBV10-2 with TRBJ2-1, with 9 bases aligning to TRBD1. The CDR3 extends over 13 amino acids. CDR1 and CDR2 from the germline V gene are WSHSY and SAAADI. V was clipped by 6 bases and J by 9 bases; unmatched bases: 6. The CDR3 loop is CASRRTGEVEQFF. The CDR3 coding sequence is TGCGCCAGCAGGAGGACAGGGGAGGTTGAGCAGTTCTTC.

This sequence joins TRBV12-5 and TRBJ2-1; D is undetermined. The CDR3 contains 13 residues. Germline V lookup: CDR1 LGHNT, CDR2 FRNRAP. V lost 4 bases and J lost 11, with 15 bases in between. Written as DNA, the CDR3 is TGTGCTAGTGGTTCCGGTGCACCCCAGAAGCAGTTCTTC. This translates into CASGSGAPQKQFF.